Below, 10 T cell receptor beta chains from the same sample are listed, as sequenced in a study of a mutant IDH1 vaccine in newly diagnosed glioma (dated by TCRdb to the early 2020s). What the time point label conveys for this sample: week 11, during vaccination. Each vaccine dose was 300 ug of a 20-mer mutant IDH1 peptide in Montanide, given subcutaneously with topical imiquimod. Antigen specificity for these receptors is unknown. The method behind the library was the immunoSEQ multiplex PCR assay. Imported from immuneACCESS, the table was reduced by TCRdb to in-frame sequences with V and J called. These copies leave out some clones; in studies compared against another copy, an unresolved V gene accounts for under half, and the cause of the remainder is not known. This sample has some 59,000 clones in its table, and 89% of those were observed once. 1.9% of the sample lies in the top ten. The starting material was PBMCs, obtained from a glioma patient whose treatment included an IDH1 peptide vaccine. The receptors shown here come from a man aged 40-50 years with glioma.

The chain has TRBV30 and TRBJ2-7; 12 positions match TRBD1. After removal of 3 bases from V and 7 bases from J, the junction contained 4 bases not matched to a gene. Germline-derived CDR1 and CDR2 are GTSNPN and SVGIG (reference sequence). CDR3 size: 13 residues. The CDR3 protein is CAWSRDRGQEQYV. The CDR3 DNA sequence: TGTGCCTGGAGCCGGGACAGGGGGCAGGAGCAGTACGTC.

The chain recombines TRBV5-1 with TRBJ2-5, with 7 bases fitting TRBD2. The CDR3 covers 14 residues. V trimming: 1 base; J trimming: 1 base; junction bases outside the gene matches: 1. The germline V gene has CDR1 SGHRS and CDR2 YFSETQ. For the CDR3, the DNA is TGCGCCAGCAGCTTGACGGGGGGCCAAGAGACCCAGTACTTC. Translation gives CASSLTGGQETQYF.

The chain recombines TRBV11-2 with TRBJ1-1; D remains ambiguous. In germline, CDR1 is SGHAT, CDR2 FQNNGV. Trimming took off 5 bases at V and 4 bases at J, with 11 bases between the two ends. The CDR3 covers 13 residues. This CDR3 reads CASSPYMGTEAFF. In nucleotides, the CDR3 is TGTGCCAGCAGCCCCTACATGGGCACTGAAGCTTTCTTT.

This chain joins TRBV5-5 and TRBJ2-5; tentative D call: TRBD1 (6 bases). CDR3 length: 15 residues. The germline V gene has CDR1 SGHKS and CDR2 YYEKEE (reference sequence). The V end lost 2 bases, the J end lost 5 bases, and 16 bases lay between the germline ends. In nucleotides, the CDR3 is TGTGCCAGCAGCTTCCTGGGACATTTGGGGGAGACCCAGTACTTC. It codes for CASSFLGHLGETQYF. The full variable domain, in which reference TRBV5-5 and TRBJ2-5 provide the parts outside the CDR3, is DAGVTQSPTHLIKTRGQQVTLRCSPISGHKSVSWYQQVLGQGPQFIFQYYEKEERGRGNFPDRFSARQFPNYSSELNVNALLLGDSALYLCASSFLGHLGETQYFGPGTRLLVL.

The V gene is TRBV6-4, the J gene TRBJ2-3; 8 nucleotides align to TRBD2. Trimming took 5 bases from V and 6 from J; bases not matched to a gene: 13. Germline V lookup: CDR1 MRHNA, CDR2 SNTAGT. CDR3 length: 16 residues. DNA of the CDR3: TGTGCCAGCAGTTCAGCGGCGGGGGGTAAAACGGATACGCAGTATTTT. Its translation: CASSSAAGGKTDTQYF.

In this sample, this clone turned up a few times. The chain links TRBV7-9 to TRBJ2-2; the match to TRBD1 covers 9 bases. Trimming at V came to 2 bases and at J to 7 bases, leaving 5 bases not matched to a gene. The CDR3 covers 15 residues. Germline CDR1 SEHNR, CDR2 FQNEAQ (reference sequence). The CDR3 is CASSLRQGGVGELFF. The CDR3 DNA follows: TGTGCCAGCAGCTTACGACAGGGGGGAGTCGGGGAGCTGTTTTTT.

The chain employs TRBV28 and TRBJ1-3; no clear D gene. The V and J ends lost 2 bases and 3 bases respectively, with 14 bases between them. Germline V gene sequence: CDR1 MDHEN, CDR2 SYDVKM. The CDR3 loop spans 16 amino acids. As DNA, the CDR3 is TGTGCCAGCAGTTTACTCCCCAGCAAGCGTGGAAACACCATATATTTT. Translated: CASSLLPSKRGNTIYF.

This rearrangement joins TRBV10-3 to TRBJ2-7; 9 nucleotides agree with TRBD2. V lost 2 bases to trimming and J lost 4 bases; unmatched junction nucleotides: 3. The CDR3 sequence is 14 residues long. The V gene's germline CDR1 is ENHRY and CDR2 SYGVKD. CDR3 in amino acids: CAISERREGYEQYF. The CDR3, as DNA: TGTGCCATCAGTGAGAGGCGGGAGGGATACGAGCAGTACTTC.

By frequency in the sample, this clone is medium-sized. The chain couples TRBV6-4 to TRBJ2-3; 10 bases are shared with TRBD2. Germline values: CDR1 MRHNA, CDR2 SNTAGT. CDR3 length equals 15 residues. V shed 2 bases and J 2 bases; nucleotides not matched to a gene: 1. The CDR3 coding sequence is TGTGCCAGCAGTGACAGCGGGGGGGCCACAGATACGCAGTATTTT. Translating it yields CASSDSGGATDTQYF.

The J gene is TRBJ2-5, the V gene TRBV28; TRBD1 matches at 7 bases. V lost 5 bases, J lost 1 base, and 10 bases stayed unmatched. The CDR3 has 16 amino acids. Germline CDR1 reads MDHEN; CDR2 reads SYDVKM. The CDR3 loop is CASSPRGLVGQETQYF. The CDR3, as DNA: TGTGCCAGCAGTCCCAGGGGGTTGGTCGGCCAAGAGACCCAGTACTTC.